Listed below are T cell receptor beta chains from one sample, sequenced in a study of cytomegalovirus exposure and HLA in healthy donors. The data were produced by immunoSEQ multiplex PCR, yet TCRdb's version contains in-frame clones alone and is incomplete. The sample holds around 140,000 clones, 89% seen once. Source material: PBMCs. Receptors were obtained from a woman aged 18-30 years in good health and CMV-seronegative. The CDR3 runs from the conserved cysteine through the conserved F or W. D genes are given only for firm matches. Only part of the rows carry a size: once, few, many, or a class if the clone is expanded.

TRBJ2-2,17,TRBV5-1,TRBD2,.,TGCGCCAGCAGCTTGAGATTGGGGACTACGAACACCGGGGAGCTGTTTTTT,CASSLRLGTTNTGELFF
TRBJ1-4,16,TRBV5-1,TRBD1,.,TGCGCCAGCAGCCCCCGATTGGGGACAGGGGTTGAAAAACTGTTTTTT,CASSPRLGTGVEKLFF
TRBJ1-3,15,TRBV6-6,TRBD1,.,TGTGCCAGCGTGGGACAGACTAACCTACGAAACACCATATATTTT,CASVGQTNLRNTIYF
TRBJ1-5,15,TRBV6-6,.,.,TGTGCCAGCAGAACCAGGGGTTACGGCAATCAGCCCCAGCATTTT,CASRTRGYGNQPQHF
TRBJ2-7,15,TRBV7-8,TRBD2,.,TGTGCCAGCAGCCTCCGGACTAGCGGGTCTTACGAGCAGTACTTC,CASSLRTSGSYEQYF
TRBJ2-2,14,TRBV19,TRBD2,.,TGTGCCAGTAGGTCTAGCGGGGGGTCCGGGGAGCTGTTTTTT,CASRSSGGSGELFF
TRBJ1-5,13,TRBV10-3,.,.,TGTGCCATCAGTGGGACAGCCAATCAGCCCCAGCATTTT,CAISGTANQPQHF
TRBJ2-1,15,TRBV6-5,.,.,TGTGCCAGCAGTTACTGGAGCGGACCCTACAATGAGCAGTTCTTC,CASSYWSGPYNEQFF
TRBJ2-1,16,TRBV5-8,TRBD1,.,TGTGCCAGCAGCTCTGGACAGGGGGCGTTTGGGGATCAGCAGTTCTTC,CASSSGQGAFGDQQFF
TRBJ2-5,13,TRBV6-5,.,.,TGTGCCAGCAGTTACTCGGGACTAGAGACCCAGTACTTC,CASSYSGLETQYF
TRBJ2-5,13,TRBV5-1,.,.,TGCGCCAGCACCCGGGGTAGCGCAGAGACCCAGTACTTC,CASTRGSAETQYF
TRBJ2-5,14,TRBV6-5,.,.,TGTGCCAGCAGTTATAGACACCGGGGAGAGACCCAGTACTTC,CASSYRHRGETQYF
TRBJ1-1,14,TRBV6-5,.,.,TGTGCCAGCACCCACTCCTCGGACATGAAGGAAGCTTTCTTT,CASTHSSDMKEAFF
TRBJ2-1,15,TRBV13,TRBD1,.,TGTGCCAGCATCCTCCGACAGGGACAGTACAATGAGCAGTTCTTC,CASILRQGQYNEQFF
TRBJ2-5,14,TRBV7-9,.,.,TGTGCCAGCAGCTTAGGGCGGAATCGGGAGACCCAGTACTTC,CASSLGRNRETQYF
TRBJ2-3,14,TRBV10-3,TRBD2,.,TGTGCCATTTCCTCTAGCGGAAGCACAGATACGCAGTATTTT,CAISSSGSTDTQYF
TRBJ1-1,11,TRBV20-1,.,.,TGCAGTGCCCTTGCGGGGGCAGGGGCTTTCTTT,CSALAGAGAFF
TRBJ2-5,14,TRBV6-1,.,.,TGTGCCAGCGGGAGGAATGGGGGGTGGGAGACCCAGTACTTC,CASGRNGGWETQYF
TRBJ2-3,12,TRBV6-5,.,.,TGTGCCAGCAGTTATTCGAAGGAGACGCAGTATTTT,CASSYSKETQYF
TRBJ2-1,14,TRBV5-1,.,once,TGCGCCAGCAGCTTGGGGCAGCTTGGGAGTGAGCAGTTCTTC,CASSLGQLGSEQFF
TRBJ2-7,14,TRBV5-6,.,.,TGTGCCAGCAGCTTGAGCCTAATCTCCTACGAGCAGTACTTC,CASSLSLISYEQYF
TRBJ1-1,14,TRBV5-3,.,.,TGTGCCAGAAGCTTATACACACTGAACACTGAAGCTTTCTTT,CARSLYTLNTEAFF
TRBJ1-3,13,TRBV4-1,.,once,TGCGCCAGCAGCCAATCCACAGGGAACACCATATATTTT,CASSQSTGNTIYF
TRBJ1-2,14,TRBV6-1,.,once,TGTGCCAGTTGGGGTCGTTCGGGAACCTATGGCTACACCTTC,CASWGRSGTYGYTF
TRBJ1-2,14,TRBV2,.,few,TGTGCCAGCAGCCCAGAGCAACGGGGAGATGGCTACACCTTC,CASSPEQRGDGYTF
TRBJ1-2,15,TRBV7-8,.,.,TGTGCCAGCAGCCTCCGGGGGGAGTGGGGCTATGGCTACACCTTC,CASSLRGEWGYGYTF
TRBJ2-5,15,TRBV5-1,.,.,TGCGCCAGCAGCTTGTCGCTAGCATCCCAAGAGACCCAGTACTTC,CASSLSLASQETQYF
TRBJ2-4,12,TRBV28,.,.,TGTGCCAGCACTTCCCAACGGGACATTCAGTACTTC,CASTSQRDIQYF
TRBJ1-1,14,TRBV9,TRBD1,.,TGTGCCAGCGGACAAGGGGGCGCGGGCACTGAAGCTTTCTTT,CASGQGGAGTEAFF
TRBJ1-1,14,TRBV5-1,.,.,TGCGCCAGCAGCTTCAGGCAAGTTTCTGATGAAGCTTTCTTT,CASSFRQVSDEAFF
TRBJ2-2,20,TRBV2,TRBD1,.,TGTGCCAGCAGGTGGGACAGGGGGGACTCTCATTACGCGAACACCGGGGAGCTGTTTTTT,CASRWDRGDSHYANTGELFF
TRBJ1-1,16,TRBV5-1,TRBD1,.,TGCGCCAGCAGCTCGGGACAGGGCGTATTGAACACTGAAGCTTTCTTT,CASSSGQGVLNTEAFF
TRBJ2-5,10,TRBV2,.,.,TGTGCCAGCGAGGCGGGGACCCAGTACTTC,CASEAGTQYF
TRBJ2-2,13,TRBV2,.,.,TGTGCCAGTCACACGGGGAACACCGGGGAGCTGTTTTTT,CASHTGNTGELFF
TRBJ1-1,13,TRBV11-2,.,few,TGTGCCAGCATTTCTGGCCTTAACACTGAAGCTTTCTTT,CASISGLNTEAFF
TRBJ1-4,15,TRBV28,TRBD1,.,TGTGCCAGCAGTCCCCCGGACAGGGGAGGTGAAAAACTGTTTTTT,CASSPPDRGGEKLFF
TRBJ2-5,13,TRBV6-1,TRBD1,.,TGTGCCAGCAGGCAACAGGGGGGAGAGACCCAGTACTTC,CASRQQGGETQYF
TRBJ1-1,14,TRBV7-6,.,.,TGTGCCAGCAGCTTAGCGCCACAGGCTTATCGGGCTTTCTTT,CASSLAPQAYRAFF
TRBJ1-3,14,TRBV7-9,.,.,TGTGCCAGCAGCTTAGCGGACAGAGGAAACACCATATATTTT,CASSLADRGNTIYF
TRBJ1-2,13,TRBV14,.,.,TGTGCCAGCAGCCAAGATCGGGTTCCTGGCTACACCTTC,CASSQDRVPGYTF